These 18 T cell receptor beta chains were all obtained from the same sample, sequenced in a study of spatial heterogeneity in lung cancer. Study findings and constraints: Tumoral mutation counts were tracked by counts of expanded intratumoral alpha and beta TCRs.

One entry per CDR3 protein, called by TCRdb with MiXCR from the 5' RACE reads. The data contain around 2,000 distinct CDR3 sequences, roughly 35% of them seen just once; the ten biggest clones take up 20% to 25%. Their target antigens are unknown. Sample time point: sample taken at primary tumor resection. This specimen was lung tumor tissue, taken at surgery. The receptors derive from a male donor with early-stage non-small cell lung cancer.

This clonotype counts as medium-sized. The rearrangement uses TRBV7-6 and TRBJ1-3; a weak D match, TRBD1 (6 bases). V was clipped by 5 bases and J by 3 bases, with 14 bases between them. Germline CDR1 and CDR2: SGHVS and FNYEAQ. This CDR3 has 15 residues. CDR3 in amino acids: CASSPMGAGGNTIYF. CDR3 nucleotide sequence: TGTGCCAGCAGCCCTATGGGGGCCGGTGGAAACACCATATATTTT.

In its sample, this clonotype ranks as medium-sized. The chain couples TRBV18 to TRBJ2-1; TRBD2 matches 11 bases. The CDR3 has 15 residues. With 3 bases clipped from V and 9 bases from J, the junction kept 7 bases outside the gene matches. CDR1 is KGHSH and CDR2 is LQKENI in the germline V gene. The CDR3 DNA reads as TGTGCCAGCTCACCCAGGACTAGCGGGTCCATTGAGCAGTTCTTC. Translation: CASSPRTSGSIEQFF.

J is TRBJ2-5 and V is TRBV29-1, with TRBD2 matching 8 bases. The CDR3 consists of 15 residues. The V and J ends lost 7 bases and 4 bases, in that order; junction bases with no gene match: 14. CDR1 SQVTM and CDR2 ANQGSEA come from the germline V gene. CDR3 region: CSADDWRGAGETQYF. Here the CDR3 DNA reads TGCAGCGCCGACGACTGGCGGGGGGCAGGAGAGACCCAGTACTTC.

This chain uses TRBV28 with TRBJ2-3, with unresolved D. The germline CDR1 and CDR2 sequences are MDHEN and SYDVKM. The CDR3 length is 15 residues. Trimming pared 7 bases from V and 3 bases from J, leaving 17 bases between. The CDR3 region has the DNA TGTGCCAGCATCCCCGCTGGGGTGGTTACAGATACGCAGTATTTT. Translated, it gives CASIPAGVVTDTQYF.

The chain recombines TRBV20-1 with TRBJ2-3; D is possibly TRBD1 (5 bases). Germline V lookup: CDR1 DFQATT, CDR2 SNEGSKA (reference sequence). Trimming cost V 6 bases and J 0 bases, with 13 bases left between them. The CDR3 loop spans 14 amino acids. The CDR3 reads CSAPGMASTDTQYF. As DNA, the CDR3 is TGCAGTGCCCCAGGGATGGCTAGCACAGATACGCAGTATTTT.

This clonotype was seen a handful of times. The chain's CDR3 is CASKKGNRVHSYNEQFF. The CDR3, as DNA: TGTGCCAGCAAAAAGGGAAATCGGGTTCACTCCTACAATGAGCAGTTCTTC. The rearrangement joins TRBV6-1 to TRBJ2-1; D is uncertain. V was clipped by 7 bases and J by 0 bases, with 19 bases between them. The CDR3 runs 17 residues. The germline gives CDR1 MNHNS, CDR2 SASEGT.

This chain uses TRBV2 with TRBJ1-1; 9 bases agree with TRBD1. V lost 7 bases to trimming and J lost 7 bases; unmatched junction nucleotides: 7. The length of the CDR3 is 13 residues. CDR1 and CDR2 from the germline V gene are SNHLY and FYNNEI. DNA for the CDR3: TGTGCCAGCACGATACAGGGGGCATTTGAAGCTTTCTTT. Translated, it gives CASTIQGAFEAFF.

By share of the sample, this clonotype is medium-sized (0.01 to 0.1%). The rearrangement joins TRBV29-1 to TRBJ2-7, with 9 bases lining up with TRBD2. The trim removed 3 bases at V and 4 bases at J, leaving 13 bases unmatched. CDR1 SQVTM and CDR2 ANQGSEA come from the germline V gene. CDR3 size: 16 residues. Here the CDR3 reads CSVEYLAGSGLYEQYF. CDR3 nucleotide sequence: TGCAGCGTTGAGTACCTAGCGGGAAGCGGGCTTTACGAGCAGTACTTC.

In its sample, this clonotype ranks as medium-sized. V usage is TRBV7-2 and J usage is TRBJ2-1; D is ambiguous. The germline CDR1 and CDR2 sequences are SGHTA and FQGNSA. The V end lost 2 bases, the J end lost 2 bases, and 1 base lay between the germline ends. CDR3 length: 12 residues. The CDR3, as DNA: TGTGCCAGCAGCTTAACCTACAATGAGCAGTTCTTC. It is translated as CASSLTYNEQFF.

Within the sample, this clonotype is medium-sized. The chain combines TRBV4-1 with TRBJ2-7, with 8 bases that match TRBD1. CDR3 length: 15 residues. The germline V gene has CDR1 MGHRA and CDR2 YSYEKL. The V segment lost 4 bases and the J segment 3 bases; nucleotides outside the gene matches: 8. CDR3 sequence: CASSRLDRDNYEQYF. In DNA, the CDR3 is TGCGCCAGCAGCCGGCTGGACAGGGACAACTACGAGCAGTACTTC.

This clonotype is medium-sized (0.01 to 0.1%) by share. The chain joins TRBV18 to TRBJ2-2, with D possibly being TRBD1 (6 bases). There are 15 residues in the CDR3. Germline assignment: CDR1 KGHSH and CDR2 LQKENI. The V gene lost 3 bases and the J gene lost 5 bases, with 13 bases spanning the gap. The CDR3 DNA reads TGTGCCAGCTCACCCGGCGGAGGACAGACCGGGGAGCTGTTTTTT. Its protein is CASSPGGGQTGELFF. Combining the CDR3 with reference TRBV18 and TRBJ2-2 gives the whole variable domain NAGVMQNPRHLVRRRGQEARLRCSPMKGHSHVYWYRQLPEEGLKFMVYLQKENIIDESGMPKERFSAEFPKEGPSILRIQQVVRGDSAAYFCASSPGGGQTGELFFGEGSRLTVL.

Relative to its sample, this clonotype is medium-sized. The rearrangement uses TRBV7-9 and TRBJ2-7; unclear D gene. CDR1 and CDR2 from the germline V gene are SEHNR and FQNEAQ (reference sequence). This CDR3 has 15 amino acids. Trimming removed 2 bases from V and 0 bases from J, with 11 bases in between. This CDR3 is CASSLSLHSSYEQYF. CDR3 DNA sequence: TGTGCCAGCAGCTTATCGCTGCACAGCTCCTACGAGCAGTACTTC.

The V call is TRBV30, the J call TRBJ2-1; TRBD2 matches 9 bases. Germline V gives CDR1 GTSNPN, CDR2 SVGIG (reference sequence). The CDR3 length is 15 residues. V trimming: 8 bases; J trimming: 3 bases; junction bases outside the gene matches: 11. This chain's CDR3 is CAGLRGLAHYNEQFF. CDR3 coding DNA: TGTGCCGGCCTCCGGGGACTAGCTCACTACAATGAGCAGTTCTTC.

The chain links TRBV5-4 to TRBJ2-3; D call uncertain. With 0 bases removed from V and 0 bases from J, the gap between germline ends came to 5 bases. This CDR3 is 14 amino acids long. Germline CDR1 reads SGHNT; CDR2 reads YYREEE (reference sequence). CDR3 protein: CASSLDPSTDTQYF. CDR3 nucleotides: TGTGCCAGCAGCTTGGATCCTAGCACAGATACGCAGTATTTT.

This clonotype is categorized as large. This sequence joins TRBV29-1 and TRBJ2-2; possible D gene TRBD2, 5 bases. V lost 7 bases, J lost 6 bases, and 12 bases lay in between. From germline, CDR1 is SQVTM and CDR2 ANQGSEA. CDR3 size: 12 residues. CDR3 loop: CSGGLVPGELFF. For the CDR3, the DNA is TGCAGCGGTGGACTGGTCCCCGGGGAGCTGTTTTTT.

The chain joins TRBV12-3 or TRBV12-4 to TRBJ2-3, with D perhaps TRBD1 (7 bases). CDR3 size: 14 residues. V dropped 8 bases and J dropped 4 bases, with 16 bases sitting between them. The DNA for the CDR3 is TGTGCCAGCTTGCGGAGGGGGCTTCCAGATACGCAGTATTTT. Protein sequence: CASLRRGLPDTQYF.

The CDR3 is CASSYYGAGQVWEQFF. The CDR3 DNA reads as TGTGCCAGCAGTTACTACGGGGCAGGGCAGGTTTGGGAGCAGTTCTTC. This sequence joins TRBV6-5 and TRBJ2-1, with D perhaps assigned TRBD1 or TRBD2 (5 bases each). The V and J ends lost 1 base and 10 bases respectively, with 20 bases between them. Per germline, CDR1 MNHEY and CDR2 SVGAGI. The CDR3 covers 16 residues.

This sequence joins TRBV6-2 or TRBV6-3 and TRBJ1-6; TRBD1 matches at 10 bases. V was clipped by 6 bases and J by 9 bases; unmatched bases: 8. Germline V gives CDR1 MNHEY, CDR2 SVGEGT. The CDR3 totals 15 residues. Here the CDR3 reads CASSPFGQGGSPLHF. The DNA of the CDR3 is TGTGCCAGCAGCCCCTTTGGACAGGGGGGTTCACCCCTCCACTTT.